This T cell receptor beta chain was observed in a study of metastatic and nonmetastatic thyroid tumors. This clone was detected only a few times. Antigen unknown. Per germline, CDR1 MDHEN and CDR2 SYDVKM. Trimming removed 5 bases from V and 7 bases from J, with 15 bases in between. CDR3 length: 15 amino acids. Study processing details: Across clinicopathological groups, CDR3 differences served as the basis for building a distant-metastasis classifier for papillary thyroid cancer. TCRdb re-analyzed the PCR reads using MiXCR. The V and J calls follow TCRdb's processing rather than the paper's. The sample comprises thousands of clones, 25% to 30% of which are singletons, and less than 20% rests with the top ten. There were no patients who had received any treatment before thyroid surgery. Study findings and constraints: Benign nodules were reported to have significantly lower TCR beta diversity than malignant thyroid tumors, in blood and tumor.

The rearrangement joins TRBV28 to TRBJ1-6; possible D gene TRBD1, 5 bases. The sample comprised adjacent normal tissue. The receptor comes from a female donor with papillary thyroid cancer or a benign thyroid nodule (not recorded which). Some clones in this sample may be carry-over from other donors' samples. The CDR3 DNA reads as TGTGCCAGCAGTCCCCCCCGACAGACCAATTCACCCCTCCACTTT. Protein: CASSPPRQTNSPLHF.